Listed here are 22 T cell receptor beta chains from one sample, sequenced in a study of cytomegalovirus exposure and HLA in healthy donors. The PCR had 60 Vbeta and 13 Jbeta primers. TCRdb's copy holds only in-frame clones and misses some; the assay was immunoSEQ multiplex PCR. This sample carries approximately 160,000 clones, 55% to 80% of them seen once, and the ten largest clones take 3.5% to 5%. Sequencing was carried out using PBMCs. These receptors all come from a young woman in good health and CMV-seropositive.

The chain couples TRBV20-1 to TRBJ2-7; D is perhaps TRBD2 (5 bases). Trimming left V 3 bases short and J 4 bases short, with 7 bases between. The CDR3 is 11 amino acids. Germline V gene sequence: CDR1 DFQATT, CDR2 SNEGSKA (reference sequence). CDR3 residues: CSASGIYEQYF. The CDR3 region has the DNA TGCAGTGCTAGCGGGATATACGAGCAGTACTTC.

This clone was counted between two and nine times. This chain connects TRBV10-3 to TRBJ2-7; 9 bases are a match to TRBD1. Germline lookup yields CDR1 ENHRY and CDR2 SYGVKD. The ends lost 6 bases at V and 5 bases at J; junction bases unmatched: 8. The CDR3 sequence is 14 residues long. This chain's CDR3 is CAIRGGQGSDEQYF. CDR3 DNA: TGTGCCATCAGGGGGGGACAGGGAAGTGACGAGCAGTACTTC.

This clone has just one count. This chain joins TRBV25-1 and TRBJ1-1; D call uncertain. The CDR3 is 15 amino acids. The V gene's germline CDR1 is MGHDK and CDR2 SYGVNS. Trimming took off 2 bases at V and 0 bases at J, with 10 bases between the two ends. CDR3 coding DNA: TGTGCCAGCAGTGAACATCAGGTAATGAACACTGAAGCTTTCTTT. This sequence encodes CASSEHQVMNTEAFF.

This clone was counted a few times. The chain has TRBV5-4 and TRBJ2-7, with TRBD2 matching over 13 bases. This CDR3 spans 20 amino acids. CDR1 and CDR2 (germline): SGHNT, YYREEE (reference sequence). V trimming: 3 bases; J trimming: 0 bases; junction bases outside the gene matches: 15. This CDR3 is CASSSYSGTSGTRSSYEQYF. Here the CDR3 DNA reads TGTGCCAGCAGCTCTTACTCCGGGACTAGCGGGACAAGGAGCTCCTACGAGCAGTACTTC.

This clone is a singleton in its sample. This rearrangement joins TRBV9 to TRBJ1-1; D remains ambiguous. This CDR3 region has 13 residues. The germline CDR1 and CDR2 sequences are SGDLS and YYNGEE. V was cut by 4 bases and J by 1 base, with 8 bases left in between. The CDR3 here is CASSPIRNTEAFF. The CDR3 bases are TGTGCCAGCAGCCCCATTAGGAACACTGAAGCTTTCTTT.

This clone was seen more than once but under ten times. V is TRBV4-1 and J is TRBJ2-2, with 7 nucleotides matching TRBD2. The CDR3 has 17 amino acids. CDR1 MGHRA and CDR2 YSYEKL come from the germline V gene. Unmatched junction bases numbered 9, after V lost 4 bases and J lost 1 base. This CDR3 reads CASSLNMGGGNTGELFF. The CDR3, as DNA: TGCGCCAGCAGCCTCAACATGGGCGGGGGGAACACCGGGGAGCTGTTTTTT.

The chain couples TRBV4-2 to TRBJ2-1; tentatively, D is TRBD2 (6 bases). Trimming removed 1 base at V and 7 bases at J, with 8 bases between. Germline CDR1 reads LGHNA; CDR2 reads YNFKEQ. The CDR3 runs to 13 residues. CDR3 amino acids: CASSQVAGNEQFF. CDR3 sequence (DNA): TGTGCCAGCAGCCAAGTCGCGGGGAATGAGCAGTTCTTC.

The gene calls are TRBV13 and TRBJ1-2; D possibly corresponds to TRBD1 (5 bases). The germline V gene encodes CDR1 PRHDT and CDR2 FYEKMQ (reference sequence). The CDR3 extends over 13 amino acids. The V end lost 2 bases, the J end lost 7 bases, and 11 bases lay between the germline ends. CDR3 sequence reads: CASSLRRGSGYTF. CDR3 sequence (DNA): TGTGCCAGCAGCTTAAGGAGGGGCTCTGGCTACACCTTC.

The V gene is TRBV5-5, the J gene TRBJ1-5; tentative D call: TRBD1 (6 bases). The germline gives CDR1 SGHKS, CDR2 YYEKEE (reference sequence). CDR3 size: 14 residues. V was trimmed by 1 base and J by 6 bases, leaving 11 bases between them. This chain's CDR3 is CASSLLQGGQPQHF. The CDR3, as DNA: TGTGCCAGCAGCTTGTTACAGGGTGGTCAGCCCCAGCATTTT.

CDR3 sequence reads: CASSLDAQGPYGYTF. The CDR3 DNA reads TGTGCCAGCAGCTTAGACGCCCAGGGCCCCTATGGCTACACCTTC. The gene calls are TRBV7-2 and TRBJ1-2, with a weak D call TRBD1 (5 bases). Germline V lookup: CDR1 SGHTA, CDR2 FQGNSA. The CDR3 is 15 amino acids. V was cut by 1 base and J by 4 bases, with 13 bases left in between.

The rearrangement links TRBV7-9 to TRBJ1-1; D gene unclear. The CDR3 totals 13 residues. V shed 4 bases and J shed 2 bases, with 8 bases lying between them. The germline V gene encodes CDR1 SEHNR and CDR2 FQNEAQ (reference sequence). The CDR3 coding sequence is TGTGCCAGCAGCTCCCAATTTAACACTGAAGCTTTCTTT. Protein: CASSSQFNTEAFF. The full variable domain, with the rest looked up from reference TRBV7-9 and TRBJ1-1, is DTGVSQNPRHKITKRGQNVTFRCDPISEHNRLYWYRQTLGQGPEFLTYFQNEAQLEKSRLLSDRFSAERPKGSFSTLEIQRTEQGDSAMYLCASSSQFNTEAFFGQGTRLTVV.

The rearrangement uses TRBV18 and TRBJ2-4; D is possibly TRBD2 (6 bases). Trimming shortened V by 3 bases and J by 2 bases, and 11 bases separated the two germline ends. This CDR3 region has 15 residues. Germline V lookup: CDR1 KGHSH, CDR2 LQKENI. CDR3 bases: TGTGCCAGCTCACCGGAGGGCTTGCCCAAAAACATTCAGTACTTC. It translates to CASSPEGLPKNIQYF.

This clone was seen only once. Other nucleotide sequences in the sample specify the same CDR3. The chain has TRBV6-5 and TRBJ1-2; tentatively, D is TRBD1 (5 bases). Germline assignment: CDR1 MNHEY and CDR2 SVGAGI. Trimming stripped 0 bases from V and 5 bases from J, with 10 bases between. The CDR3 has 14 residues. CDR3 amino acids: CASSYSSRGYGYTF. CDR3 sequence (DNA): TGTGCCAGCAGTTACTCTTCCCGGGGGTATGGCTACACCTTC.

The chain couples TRBV9 to TRBJ1-2; possibly TRBD1 for D (5 bases). With 4 bases removed from V and 4 bases from J, the gap between germline ends came to 11 bases. Germline CDR1 is SGDLS and CDR2 is YYNGEE. The CDR3 length is 13 residues. The CDR3 region is CASSMTVGYGYTF. The CDR3 DNA follows: TGTGCCAGCAGCATGACAGTAGGCTATGGCTACACCTTC.

This clone was seen a handful of times. The CDR3 nucleotides are TGTGCCAGCAGTTTAGGTCCAGGGGCTAACACTGAAGCTTTCTTT. This sequence encodes CASSLGPGANTEAFF. The chain employs TRBV27 and TRBJ1-1; D may be TRBD1 (6 bases). Germline lookup yields CDR1 MNHEY and CDR2 SMNVEV (reference sequence). This CDR3 spans 15 amino acids. V lost 2 bases and J 2 bases, leaving 12 bases between the germline ends.

The chain recombines TRBV9 with TRBJ1-1; D may be TRBD1 (5 bases). The CDR3 is 14 amino acids. The germline V gene encodes CDR1 SGDLS and CDR2 YYNGEE. V was cut by 0 bases and J by 2 bases, with 8 bases left in between. The CDR3 bases are TGTGCCAGCAGCGTAGATCAGGGTAACACTGAAGCTTTCTTT. Protein: CASSVDQGNTEAFF.

This clone showed up just a few times. J is TRBJ2-3 and V is TRBV7-3; 10 positions agree with TRBD2. The CDR3 consists of 16 residues. J gave up 0 bases and V 3 bases, and 3 bases lay outside the gene matches. Looked up from germline, CDR1 is SGHTA and CDR2 is FQGTGA. CDR3 protein: CASSFGLADSTDTQYF. For the CDR3, the DNA is TGTGCCAGCAGCTTCGGACTAGCGGATAGCACAGATACGCAGTATTTT.

Only one count was recorded for this clone. V gene TRBV6-6 combines with J gene TRBJ1-2, with 10 bases aligning to TRBD1. Losses at the gene ends were 8 bases for V and 6 bases for J; bases not matched to a gene: 6. Germline-derived CDR1 and CDR2 are MNHNY and SVGAGI (reference sequence). This CDR3 comprises 13 residues. In nucleotides, the CDR3 is TGTGCCAGCCTCCGGACAGGGGGACATGGCTACACCTTC. Translation gives CASLRTGGHGYTF.

For the CDR3, the DNA is TGTGCCAGCAGTGAATACGGACAGGGGACAGATACGCAGTATTTT. It codes for CASSEYGQGTDTQYF. This chain connects TRBV6-1 to TRBJ2-3; 9 positions match TRBD1. V trimming: 2 bases; J trimming: 3 bases; junction bases outside the gene matches: 3. The CDR3 is 15 amino acids. The V gene's germline CDR1 is MNHNS and CDR2 SASEGT.

The CDR3 is CASSMSGQLNNQPQHF. The CDR3 DNA is TGTGCCAGTAGTATGTCGGGACAATTAAACAATCAGCCCCAGCATTTT. The chain uses TRBV19 and TRBJ1-5; perhaps TRBD1 as D (6 bases). V was pared by 3 bases and J by 3 bases, with 15 bases between. This CDR3 spans 16 amino acids. Germline V gene lookup returns CDR1 LNHDA and CDR2 SQIVND (reference sequence). The variable domain in full, with the rest retrieved from reference TRBV19 and TRBJ1-5, is DGGITQSPKYLFRKEGQNVTLSCEQNLNHDAMYWYRQDPGQGLRLIYYSQIVNDFQKGDIAEGYSVSREKKESFPLTVTSAQKNPTAFYLCASSMSGQLNNQPQHFGDGTRLSIL.

The chain carries TRBV30 and TRBJ1-1; D not certain. V shed 3 bases and J shed 11 bases, with 13 bases lying between them. Looked up from germline, CDR1 is GTSNPN and CDR2 is SVGIG (reference sequence). CDR3 length: 11 amino acids. Here the CDR3 reads CAWRVLSGAFF. DNA for the CDR3: TGTGCCTGGAGGGTACTCTCCGGGGCTTTCTTT. The variable domain in full, with the rest retrieved from reference TRBV30 and TRBJ1-1, is SQTIHQWPATLVQPVGSPLSLECTVEGTSNPNLYWYRQAAGRGLQLLFYSVGIGQISSEVPQNLSASRPQDRQFILSSKKLLLSDSGFYLCAWRVLSGAFFGQGTRLTVV.

This clone showed up just a few times. The chain carries TRBV2 and TRBJ1-1; a weak D match, TRBD1 (5 bases). CDR3 length: 14 amino acids. CDR1 SNHLY and CDR2 FYNNEI come from the germline V gene. V lost 11 bases to trimming and J lost 6 bases, with 22 bases between them. For the CDR3, the DNA is TGTGCCCTAAGCGTGCAGCAGGGTCCACCTGAAGCTTTCTTT. This codes for CALSVQQGPPEAFF.